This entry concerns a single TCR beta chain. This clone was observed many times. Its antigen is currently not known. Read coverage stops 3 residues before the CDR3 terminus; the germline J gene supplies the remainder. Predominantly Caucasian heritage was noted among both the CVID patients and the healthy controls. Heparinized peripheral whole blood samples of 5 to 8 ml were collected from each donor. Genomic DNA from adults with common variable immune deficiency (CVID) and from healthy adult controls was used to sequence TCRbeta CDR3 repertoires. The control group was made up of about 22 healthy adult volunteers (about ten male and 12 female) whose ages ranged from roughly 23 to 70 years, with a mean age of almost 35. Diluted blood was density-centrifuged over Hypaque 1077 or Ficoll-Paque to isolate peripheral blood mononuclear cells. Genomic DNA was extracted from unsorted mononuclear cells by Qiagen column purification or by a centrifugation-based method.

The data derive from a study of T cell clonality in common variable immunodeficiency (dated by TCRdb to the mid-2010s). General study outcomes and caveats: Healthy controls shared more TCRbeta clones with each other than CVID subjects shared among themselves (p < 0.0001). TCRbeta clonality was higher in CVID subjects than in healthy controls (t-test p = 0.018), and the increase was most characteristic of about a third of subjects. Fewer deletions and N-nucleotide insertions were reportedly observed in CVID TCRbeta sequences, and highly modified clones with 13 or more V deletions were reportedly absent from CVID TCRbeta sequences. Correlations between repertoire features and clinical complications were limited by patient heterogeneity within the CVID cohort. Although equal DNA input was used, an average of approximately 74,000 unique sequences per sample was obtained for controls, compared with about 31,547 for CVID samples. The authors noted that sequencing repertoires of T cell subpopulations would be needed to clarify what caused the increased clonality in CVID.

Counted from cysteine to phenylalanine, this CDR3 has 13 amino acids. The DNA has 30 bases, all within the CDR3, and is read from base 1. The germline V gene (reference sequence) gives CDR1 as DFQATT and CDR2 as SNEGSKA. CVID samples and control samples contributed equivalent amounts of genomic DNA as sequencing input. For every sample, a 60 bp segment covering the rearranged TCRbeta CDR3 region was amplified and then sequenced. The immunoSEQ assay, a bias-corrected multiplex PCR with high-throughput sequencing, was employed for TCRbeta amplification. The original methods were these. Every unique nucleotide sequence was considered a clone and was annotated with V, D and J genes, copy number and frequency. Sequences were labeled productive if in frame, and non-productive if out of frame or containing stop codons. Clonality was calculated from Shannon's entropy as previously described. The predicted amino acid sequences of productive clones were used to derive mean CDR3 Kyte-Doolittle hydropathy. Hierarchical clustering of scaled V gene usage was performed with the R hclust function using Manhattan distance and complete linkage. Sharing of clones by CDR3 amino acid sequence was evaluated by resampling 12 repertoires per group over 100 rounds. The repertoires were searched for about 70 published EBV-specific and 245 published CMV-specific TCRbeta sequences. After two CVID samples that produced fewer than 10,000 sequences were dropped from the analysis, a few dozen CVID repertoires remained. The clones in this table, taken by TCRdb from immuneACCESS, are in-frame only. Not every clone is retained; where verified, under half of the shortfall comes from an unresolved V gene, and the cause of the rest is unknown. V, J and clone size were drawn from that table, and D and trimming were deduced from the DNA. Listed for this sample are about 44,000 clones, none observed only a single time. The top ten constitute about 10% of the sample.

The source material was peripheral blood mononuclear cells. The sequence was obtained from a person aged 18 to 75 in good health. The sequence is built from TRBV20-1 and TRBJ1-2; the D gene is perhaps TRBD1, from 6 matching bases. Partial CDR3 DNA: TGCAGTGCTAGCGACCCGGGACAAAGGGGC. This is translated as CSASDPGQRG. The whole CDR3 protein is CSASDPGQRGYTF.